This TCR beta chain came from a study of shared clonotypes between healthy human individuals. PCR replicates from unsorted PBMC used about 290 ng DNA, and this amount was roughly 32,000 T cell genomes. Clones were read by immunoSEQ multiplex PCR, and TCRdb kept only the in-frame ones, dropping some. The table shows about 500,000 clones, with roughly 80% occurring only once. In germline, CDR1 is LGHNA, CDR2 YNFKEQ. Trimming removed 3 bases at V and 3 bases at J, with 14 bases between. The CDR3 has 15 amino acids. This TCR was recovered from a woman in her thirties or forties in good health. Some clones in this sample may be carry-over from other donors' samples. What was sequenced was PBMCs. The chain uses TRBV4-2 and TRBJ2-5; D ambiguous. CDR3 amino acids: CASSQAPDQKETQYF. The DNA of the CDR3 is TGTGCCAGCAGCCAGGCCCCGGACCAGAAAGAGACCCAGTACTTC.